This is a list of T cell receptor beta chains from one sample in a study of shared clonotypes between healthy human individuals. Sequencing used immunoSEQ multiplex PCR; TCRdb keeps in-frame clones, though not all of them. Among some 2 million clones, over 85% were seen once, and the ten largest hold 0.13%. The specimen sequenced was naive CD4+ T cells sorted from blood. All receptors come from a young man in good health. Each CDR3 is given with its conserved first and last residue. D genes are given only for firm matches.

D gene,J gene,V gene,CDR3 DNA,CDR3 protein
TRBD1,TRBJ2-7,TRBV30,TGTGCCTGGAGTGTAGGACAGGGAAAAATCGAGCAGTACTTC,CAWSVGQGKIEQYF
-,TRBJ1-2,TRBV6-5,TGTGCCAGCAGTTACGGGACACCGCGGGCCAACTATGGCTACACCTTC,CASSYGTPRANYGYTF
TRBD2,TRBJ2-5,TRBV28,TGTGCCAGCAGTATTAGCGGGGGGGCGGAGACCCAGTACTTC,CASSISGGAETQYF
TRBD1,TRBJ2-7,TRBV6-5,TGTGCCAGCAGTTACCAGGGGGCGGGGGAGCAGTACTTC,CASSYQGAGEQYF
-,TRBJ2-5,TRBV9,TGTGCCAGCAGCTCACAACTATCGGGGTTACAAGAGACCCAGTACTTC,CASSSQLSGLQETQYF
-,TRBJ2-7,TRBV7-2,TGTGCCAGCAGCAAAAATAGCGGCCCCTCCAGGACCTACGAGCAGTACTTC,CASSKNSGPSRTYEQYF
-,TRBJ2-7,TRBV7-9,TGTGCCAGCAGCCTCGGTTGGGGGGCGCTGGAGCAGTACTTC,CASSLGWGALEQYF
-,TRBJ2-2,TRBV25-1,TGTGCCAGCAGTGGAGCCGGGACACGGCTGTTTTTT,CASSGAGTRLFF
-,TRBJ1-2,TRBV6-5,TGTGCCAGCAGTCTTCAGGGGAGTAACTATGGCTACACCTTC,CASSLQGSNYGYTF
-,TRBJ2-3,TRBV7-2,TGTGCCAGCAGCCCAAACGCAGATACGCAGTATTTT,CASSPNADTQYF
-,TRBJ2-7,TRBV5-6,TGTGCCAGCAGCCGGTGGGCCTACGAGCAGTACTTC,CASSRWAYEQYF
TRBD1,TRBJ1-2,TRBV25-1,TGTGCCAGCAGAGAGGCAGGGGGCGTGAATGGCTACACCTTC,CASREAGGVNGYTF